This T cell receptor beta chain was retrieved from a study of cytomegalovirus exposure and HLA in healthy donors. Whole-study context: There were some 120 million unique TCR beta sequences, drawn from around 180 million T cells, in an earlier analysis.

In the case of this clone: Antigen specificity is unknown.

V lost 5 bases and J 5 bases, leaving 9 bases between the germline ends. CDR1 and CDR2 from the germline V gene are SEHNR and FQNEAQ (reference sequence). This CDR3 has 12 residues. 13 Jbeta primers and 60 Vbeta primers were used for the PCR. The data were produced by immunoSEQ multiplex PCR, yet TCRdb's version contains in-frame clones alone and is incomplete. The data contain 150,000 to 200,000 clones, more than 65% of them singletons. The study's findings and limits: Sequences of the TCR beta chain were said to predict the HLA-A and HLA-B alleles of most subjects accurately. For TCR beta chains, V- and J-gene trimming was later linked to a missense DCLRE1C variant.

Sequenced: PBMCs. This sequence originates from a woman in her twenties or thirties in good health and CMV-seronegative. The chain has TRBV7-9 and TRBJ2-5; no clear D. CDR3 protein: CASSHTFETQYF. The CDR3, as DNA: TGTGCCAGCAGCCACACCTTTGAGACCCAGTACTTC.